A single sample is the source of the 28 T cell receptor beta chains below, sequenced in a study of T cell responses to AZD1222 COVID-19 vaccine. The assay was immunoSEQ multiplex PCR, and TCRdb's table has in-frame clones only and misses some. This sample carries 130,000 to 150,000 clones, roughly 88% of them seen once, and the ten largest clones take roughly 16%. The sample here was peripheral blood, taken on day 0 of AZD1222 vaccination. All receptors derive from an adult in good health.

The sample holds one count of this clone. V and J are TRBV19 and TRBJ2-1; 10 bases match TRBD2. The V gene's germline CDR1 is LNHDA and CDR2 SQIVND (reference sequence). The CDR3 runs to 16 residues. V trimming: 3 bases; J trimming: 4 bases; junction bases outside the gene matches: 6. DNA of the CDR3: TGTGCCAGTAGTATGATCCGACTAGCGGGTTACAATGAGCAGTTCTTC. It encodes CASSMIRLAGYNEQFF. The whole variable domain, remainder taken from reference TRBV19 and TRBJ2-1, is DGGITQSPKYLFRKEGQNVTLSCEQNLNHDAMYWYRQDPGQGLRLIYYSQIVNDFQKGDIAEGYSVSREKKESFPLTVTSAQKNPTAFYLCASSMIRLAGYNEQFFGPGTRLTVL.

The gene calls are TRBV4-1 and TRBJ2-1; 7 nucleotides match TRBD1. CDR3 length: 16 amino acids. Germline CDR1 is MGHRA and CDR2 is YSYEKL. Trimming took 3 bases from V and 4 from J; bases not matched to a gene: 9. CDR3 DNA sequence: TGCGCCAGCAGCCAGTCCGGGACAGAAGTATACAATGAGCAGTTCTTC. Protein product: CASSQSGTEVYNEQFF.

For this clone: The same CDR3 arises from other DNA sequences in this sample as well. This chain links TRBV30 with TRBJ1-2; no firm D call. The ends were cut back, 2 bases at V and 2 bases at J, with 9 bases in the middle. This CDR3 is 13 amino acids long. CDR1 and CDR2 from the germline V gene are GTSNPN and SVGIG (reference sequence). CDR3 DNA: TGTGCCTGGAGTCTGGGAATCAACTATGGCTACACCTTC. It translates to CAWSLGINYGYTF.

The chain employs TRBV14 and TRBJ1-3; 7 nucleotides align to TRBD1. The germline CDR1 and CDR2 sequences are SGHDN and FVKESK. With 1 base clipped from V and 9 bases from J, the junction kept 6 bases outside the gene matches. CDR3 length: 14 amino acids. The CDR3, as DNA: TGTGCCAGCAGCCAAGCAGGGGGATTGGGCACCATATATTTT. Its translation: CASSQAGGLGTIYF.

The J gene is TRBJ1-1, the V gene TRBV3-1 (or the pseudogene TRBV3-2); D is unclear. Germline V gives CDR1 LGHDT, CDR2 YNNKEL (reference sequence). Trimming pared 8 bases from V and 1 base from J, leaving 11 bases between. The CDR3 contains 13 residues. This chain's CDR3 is CASLGVGNTEAFF. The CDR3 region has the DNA TGTGCCAGCTTGGGAGTGGGGAACACTGAAGCTTTCTTT.

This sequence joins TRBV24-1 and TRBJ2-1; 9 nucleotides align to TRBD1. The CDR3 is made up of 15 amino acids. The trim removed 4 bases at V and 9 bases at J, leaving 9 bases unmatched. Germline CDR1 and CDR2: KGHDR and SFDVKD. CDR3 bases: TGTGCCACCAGTGACTATGGGACAGGGAGAAGTGAGCAGTTCTTC. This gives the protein CATSDYGTGRSEQFF.

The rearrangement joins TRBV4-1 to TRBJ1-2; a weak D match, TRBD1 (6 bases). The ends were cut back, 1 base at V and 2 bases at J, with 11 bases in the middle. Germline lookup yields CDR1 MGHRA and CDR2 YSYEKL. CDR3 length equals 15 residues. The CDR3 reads CASSQASTGNYGYTF. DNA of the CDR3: TGCGCCAGCAGCCAAGCCTCGACAGGCAACTATGGCTACACCTTC.

The chain's CDR3 is CASSEDRGRETQYF. For the CDR3, the DNA is TGTGCCAGCAGTGAAGACAGGGGGCGGGAGACCCAGTACTTC. This chain uses TRBV2 with TRBJ2-5; the match to TRBD1 covers 9 bases. This CDR3 is built from 14 residues. Trimming cost V 1 base and J 5 bases; bases outside gene matches: 2. CDR1 and CDR2 (germline): SNHLY, FYNNEI. Full variable domain (remainder filled in from reference TRBV2 and TRBJ2-5): EPEVTQTPSHQVTQMGQEVILRCVPISNHLYFYWYRQILGQKVEFLVSFYNNEISEKSEIFDDQFSVERPDGSNFTLKIRSTKLEDSAMYFCASSEDRGRETQYFGPGTRLLVL.

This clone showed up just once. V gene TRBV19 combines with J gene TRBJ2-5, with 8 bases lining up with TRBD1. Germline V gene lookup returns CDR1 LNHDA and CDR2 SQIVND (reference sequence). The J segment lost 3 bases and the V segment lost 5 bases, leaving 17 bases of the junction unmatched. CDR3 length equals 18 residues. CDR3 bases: TGTGCCAGTAGTGCCTTGGGCCTCCAGACAGGGGAGGAAGAGACCCAGTACTTC. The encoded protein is CASSALGLQTGEEETQYF.

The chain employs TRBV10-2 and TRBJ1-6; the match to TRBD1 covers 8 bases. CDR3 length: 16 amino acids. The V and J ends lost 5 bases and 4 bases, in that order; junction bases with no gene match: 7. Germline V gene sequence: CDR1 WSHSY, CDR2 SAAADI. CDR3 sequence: CASSSLRQGYNSPLHF. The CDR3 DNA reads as TGCGCCAGCAGTTCCCTCCGACAGGGGTATAATTCACCCCTCCACTTT.

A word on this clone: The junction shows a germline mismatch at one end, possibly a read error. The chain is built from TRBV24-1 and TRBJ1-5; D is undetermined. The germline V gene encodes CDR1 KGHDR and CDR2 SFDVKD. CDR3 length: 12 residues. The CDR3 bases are TGTGCCACCTCCCAGGCGGGGTTTAACTTTTTTTTT. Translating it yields CATSQAGFNFFF.

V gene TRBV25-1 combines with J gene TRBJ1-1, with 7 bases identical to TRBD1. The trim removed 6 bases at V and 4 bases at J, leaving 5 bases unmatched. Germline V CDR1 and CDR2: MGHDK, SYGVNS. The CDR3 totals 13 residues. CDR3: CASSRQGGTEAFF. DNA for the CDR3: TGTGCCAGCAGCCGACAGGGCGGCACTGAAGCTTTCTTT. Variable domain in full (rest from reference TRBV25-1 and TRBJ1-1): EADIYQTPRYLVIGTGKKITLECSQTMGHDKMYWYQQDPGMELHLIHYSYGVNSTEKGDLSSESTVSRIRTEHFPLTLESARPSHTSQYLCASSRQGGTEAFFGQGTRLTVV.

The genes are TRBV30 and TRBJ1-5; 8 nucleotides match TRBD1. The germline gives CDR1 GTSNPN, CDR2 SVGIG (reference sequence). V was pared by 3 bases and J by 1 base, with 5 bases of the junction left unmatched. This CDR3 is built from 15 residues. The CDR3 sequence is CAWSAGTGSNQPQHF. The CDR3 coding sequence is TGTGCCTGGAGCGCCGGGACAGGAAGCAATCAGCCCCAGCATTTT.

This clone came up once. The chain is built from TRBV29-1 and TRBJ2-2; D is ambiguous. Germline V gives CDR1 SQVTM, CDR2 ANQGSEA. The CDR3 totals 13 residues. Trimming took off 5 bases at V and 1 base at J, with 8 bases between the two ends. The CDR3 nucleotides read TGCAGCGTTTCTGGCTGGAACACCGGGGAGCTGTTTTTT. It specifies CSVSGWNTGELFF.

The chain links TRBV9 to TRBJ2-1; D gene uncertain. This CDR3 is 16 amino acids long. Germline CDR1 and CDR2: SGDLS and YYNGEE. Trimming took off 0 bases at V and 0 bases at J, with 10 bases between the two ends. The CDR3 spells CASSVGWGTSYNEQFF. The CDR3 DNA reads TGTGCCAGCAGCGTAGGTTGGGGTACCTCCTACAATGAGCAGTTCTTC.

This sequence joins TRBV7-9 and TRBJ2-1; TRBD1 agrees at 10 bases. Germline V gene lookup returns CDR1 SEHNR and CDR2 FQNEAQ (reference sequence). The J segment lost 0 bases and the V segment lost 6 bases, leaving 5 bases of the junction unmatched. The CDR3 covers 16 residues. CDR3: CASRQGQGSSYNEQFF. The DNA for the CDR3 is TGTGCCAGCAGACAGGGACAGGGGAGCTCCTACAATGAGCAGTTCTTC. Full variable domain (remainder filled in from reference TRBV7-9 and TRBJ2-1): DTGVSQNPRHKITKRGQNVTFRCDPISEHNRLYWYRQTLGQGPEFLTYFQNEAQLEKSRLLSDRFSAERPKGSFSTLEIQRTEQGDSAMYLCASRQGQGSSYNEQFFGPGTRLTVL.

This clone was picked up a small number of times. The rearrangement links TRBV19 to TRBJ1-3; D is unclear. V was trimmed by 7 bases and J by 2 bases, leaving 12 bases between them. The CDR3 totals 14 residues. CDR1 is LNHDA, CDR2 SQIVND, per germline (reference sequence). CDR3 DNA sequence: TGTGCCAGTAACCCTACGGGCGCTGGAAACACCATATATTTT. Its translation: CASNPTGAGNTIYF.

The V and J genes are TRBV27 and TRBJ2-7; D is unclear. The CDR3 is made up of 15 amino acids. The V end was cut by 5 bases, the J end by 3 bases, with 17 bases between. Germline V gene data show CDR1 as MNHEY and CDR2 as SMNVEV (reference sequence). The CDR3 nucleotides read TGTGCCAGCAGTGCCTCGGCCCACTCGTTCTACGAGCAGTACTTC. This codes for CASSASAHSFYEQYF.

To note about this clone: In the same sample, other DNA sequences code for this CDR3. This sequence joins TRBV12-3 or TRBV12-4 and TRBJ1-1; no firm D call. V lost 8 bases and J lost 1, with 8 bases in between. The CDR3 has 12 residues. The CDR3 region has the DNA TGTGCCAGCCGCAGGCAGAACACTGAAGCTTTCTTT. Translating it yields CASRRQNTEAFF.

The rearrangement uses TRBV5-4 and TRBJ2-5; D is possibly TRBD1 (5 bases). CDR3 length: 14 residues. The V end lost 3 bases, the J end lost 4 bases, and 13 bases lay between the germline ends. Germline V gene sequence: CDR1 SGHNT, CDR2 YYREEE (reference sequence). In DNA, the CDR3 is TGTGCCAGCAGCTGGCAGGGTGCTACAGAGACCCAGTACTTC. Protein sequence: CASSWQGATETQYF.

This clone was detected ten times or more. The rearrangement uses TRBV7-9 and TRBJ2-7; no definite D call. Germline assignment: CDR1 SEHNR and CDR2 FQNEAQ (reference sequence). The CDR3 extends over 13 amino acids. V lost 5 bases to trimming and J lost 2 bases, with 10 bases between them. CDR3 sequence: CASSAAGTYEQYF. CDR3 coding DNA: TGTGCCAGCAGCGCCGCAGGCACCTACGAGCAGTACTTC. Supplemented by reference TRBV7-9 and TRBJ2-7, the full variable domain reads DTGVSQNPRHKITKRGQNVTFRCDPISEHNRLYWYRQTLGQGPEFLTYFQNEAQLEKSRLLSDRFSAERPKGSFSTLEIQRTEQGDSAMYLCASSAAGTYEQYFGPGTRLTVT.

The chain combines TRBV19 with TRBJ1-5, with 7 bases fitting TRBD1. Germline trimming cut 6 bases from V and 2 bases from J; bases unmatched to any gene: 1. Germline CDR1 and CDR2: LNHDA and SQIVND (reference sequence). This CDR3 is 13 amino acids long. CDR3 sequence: CASSTGGNQPQHF. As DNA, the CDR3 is TGTGCCAGTAGCACAGGGGGCAATCAGCCCCAGCATTTT.

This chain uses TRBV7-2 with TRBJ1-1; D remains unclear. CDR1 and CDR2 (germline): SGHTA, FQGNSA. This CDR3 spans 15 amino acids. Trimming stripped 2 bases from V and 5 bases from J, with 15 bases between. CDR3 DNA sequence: TGTGCCAGCAGCTTACTCCAAGGAGGAATAACTGAAGCTTTCTTT. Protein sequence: CASSLLQGGITEAFF.

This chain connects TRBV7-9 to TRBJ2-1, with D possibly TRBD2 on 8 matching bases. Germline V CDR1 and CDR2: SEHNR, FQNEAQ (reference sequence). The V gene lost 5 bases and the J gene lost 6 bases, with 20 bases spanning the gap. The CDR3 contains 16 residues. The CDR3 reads CASSPRGTRTANEQFF. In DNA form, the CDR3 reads TGTGCCAGCAGCCCCAGGGGGACTAGGACCGCCAATGAGCAGTTCTTC.

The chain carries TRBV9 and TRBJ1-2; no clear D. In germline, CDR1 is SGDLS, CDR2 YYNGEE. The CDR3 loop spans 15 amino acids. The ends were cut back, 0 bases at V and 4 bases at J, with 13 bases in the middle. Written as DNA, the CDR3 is TGTGCCAGCAGCGTAGCGTTAGGGCGGGTCTATGGCTACACCTTC. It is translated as CASSVALGRVYGYTF.

CDR3: CASSESWTGPYEQYF. CDR3 nucleotides: TGCGCCAGCAGTGAGTCATGGACAGGCCCCTACGAGCAGTACTTC. The V call is TRBV10-1, the J call TRBJ2-7; 7 bases are shared with TRBD1. The V segment lost 0 bases and the J segment 2 bases; nucleotides outside the gene matches: 4. Germline assignment: CDR1 WNHNN and CDR2 SYGVQD (reference sequence). This CDR3 is 15 amino acids long.

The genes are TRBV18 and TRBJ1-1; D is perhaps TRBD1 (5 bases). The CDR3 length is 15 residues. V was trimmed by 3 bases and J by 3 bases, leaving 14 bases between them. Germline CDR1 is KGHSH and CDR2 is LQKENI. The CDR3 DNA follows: TGTGCCAGCTCACCCAATCCCCCAGGGTACACTGAAGCTTTCTTT. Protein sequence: CASSPNPPGYTEAFF.

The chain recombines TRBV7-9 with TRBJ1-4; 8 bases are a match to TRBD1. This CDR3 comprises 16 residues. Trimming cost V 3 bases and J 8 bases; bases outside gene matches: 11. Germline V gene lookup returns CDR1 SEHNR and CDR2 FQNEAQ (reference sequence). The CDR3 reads CASSLATGTGSEKLFF. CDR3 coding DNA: TGTGCCAGCAGCTTGGCTACCGGGACAGGAAGCGAAAAACTGTTTTTT.